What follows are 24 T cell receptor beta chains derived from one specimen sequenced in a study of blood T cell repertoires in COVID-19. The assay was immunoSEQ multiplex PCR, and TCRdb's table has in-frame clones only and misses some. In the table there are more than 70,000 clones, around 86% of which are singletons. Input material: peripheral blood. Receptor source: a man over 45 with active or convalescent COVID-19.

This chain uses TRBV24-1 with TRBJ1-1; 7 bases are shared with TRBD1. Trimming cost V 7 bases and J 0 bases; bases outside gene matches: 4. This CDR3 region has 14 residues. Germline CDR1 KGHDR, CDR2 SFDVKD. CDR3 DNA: TGTGCCACCAGAGAGACAGGGATGAACACTGAAGCTTTCTTT. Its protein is CATRETGMNTEAFF.

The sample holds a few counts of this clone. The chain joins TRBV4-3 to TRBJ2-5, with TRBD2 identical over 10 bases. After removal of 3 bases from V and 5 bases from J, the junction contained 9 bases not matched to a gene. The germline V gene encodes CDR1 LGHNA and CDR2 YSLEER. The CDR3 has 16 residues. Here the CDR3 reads CASSHTPGTSVETQYF. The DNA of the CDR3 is TGCGCCAGCAGCCATACCCCCGGGACTAGCGTTGAGACCCAGTACTTC.

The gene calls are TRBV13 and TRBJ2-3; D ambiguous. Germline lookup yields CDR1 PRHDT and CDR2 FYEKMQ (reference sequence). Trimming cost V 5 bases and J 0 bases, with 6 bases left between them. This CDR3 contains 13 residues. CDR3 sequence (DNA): TGTGCCAGCAGCCCTAGTAGCACAGATACGCAGTATTTT. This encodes CASSPSSTDTQYF.

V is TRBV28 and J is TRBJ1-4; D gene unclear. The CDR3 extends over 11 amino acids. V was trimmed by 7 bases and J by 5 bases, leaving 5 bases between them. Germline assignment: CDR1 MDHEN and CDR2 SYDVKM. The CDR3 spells CASTLNEKLFF. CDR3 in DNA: TGTGCCAGCACCCTCAATGAAAAACTGTTTTTT.

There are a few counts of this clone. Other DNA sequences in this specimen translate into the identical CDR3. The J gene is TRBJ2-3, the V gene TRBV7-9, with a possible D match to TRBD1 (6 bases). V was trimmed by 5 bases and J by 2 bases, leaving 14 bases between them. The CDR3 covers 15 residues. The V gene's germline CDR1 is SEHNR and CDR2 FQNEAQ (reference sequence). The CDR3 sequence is CASSPTDSPTDTQYF. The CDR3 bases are TGTGCCAGCAGCCCAACGGACAGCCCCACAGATACGCAGTATTTT.

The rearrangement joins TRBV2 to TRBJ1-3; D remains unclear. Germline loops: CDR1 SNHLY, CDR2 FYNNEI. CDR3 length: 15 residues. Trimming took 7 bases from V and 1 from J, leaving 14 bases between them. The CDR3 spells CASKGGAGSGNTIYF. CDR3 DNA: TGTGCCAGCAAGGGAGGAGCGGGTTCTGGAAACACCATATATTTT.

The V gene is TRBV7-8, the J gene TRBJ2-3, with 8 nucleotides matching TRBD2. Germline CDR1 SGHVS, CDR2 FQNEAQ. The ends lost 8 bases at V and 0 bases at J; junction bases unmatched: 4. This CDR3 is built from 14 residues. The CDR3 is CASHGGVSTDTQYF. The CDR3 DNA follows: TGTGCCAGCCACGGGGGGGTGAGCACAGATACGCAGTATTTT.

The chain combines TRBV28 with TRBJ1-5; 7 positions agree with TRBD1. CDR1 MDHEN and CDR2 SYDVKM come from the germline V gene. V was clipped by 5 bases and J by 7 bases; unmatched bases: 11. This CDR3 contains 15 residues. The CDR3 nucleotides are TGTGCCAGCAGTCCGAGAAAGGGGGCATGGCAGCCCCAGCATTTT. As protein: CASSPRKGAWQPQHF.

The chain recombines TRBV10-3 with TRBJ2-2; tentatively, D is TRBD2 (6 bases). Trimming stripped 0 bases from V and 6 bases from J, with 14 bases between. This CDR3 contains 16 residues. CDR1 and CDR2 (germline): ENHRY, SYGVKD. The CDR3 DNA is TGTGCCATCAGTGAGTCCGGGGGAGGTCAGGCCGGGGAGCTGTTTTTT. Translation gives CAISESGGGQAGELFF.

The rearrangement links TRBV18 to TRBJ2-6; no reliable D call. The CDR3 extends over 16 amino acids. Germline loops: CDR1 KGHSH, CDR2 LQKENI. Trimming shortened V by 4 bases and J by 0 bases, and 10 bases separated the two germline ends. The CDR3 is CASSQFSASGANVLTF. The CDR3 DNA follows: TGTGCCAGCTCACAGTTCAGCGCCTCTGGGGCCAACGTCCTGACTTTC.

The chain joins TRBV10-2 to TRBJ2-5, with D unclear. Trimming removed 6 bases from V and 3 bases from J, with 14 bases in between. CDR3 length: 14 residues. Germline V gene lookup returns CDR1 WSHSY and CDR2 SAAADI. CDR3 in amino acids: CASRSERLEETQYF. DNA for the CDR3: TGCGCCAGCAGGTCCGAGAGACTCGAAGAGACCCAGTACTTC.

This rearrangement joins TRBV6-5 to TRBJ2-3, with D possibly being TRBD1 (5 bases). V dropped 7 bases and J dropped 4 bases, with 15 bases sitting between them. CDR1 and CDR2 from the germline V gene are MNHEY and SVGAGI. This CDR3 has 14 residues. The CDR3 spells CASIGAPPADTQYF. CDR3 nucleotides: TGTGCCAGCATAGGGGCCCCACCGGCAGATACGCAGTATTTT.

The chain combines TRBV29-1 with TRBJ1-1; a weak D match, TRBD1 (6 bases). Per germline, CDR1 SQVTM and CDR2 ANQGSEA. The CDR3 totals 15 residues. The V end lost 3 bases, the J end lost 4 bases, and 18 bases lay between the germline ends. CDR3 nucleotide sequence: TGCAGCGTTGAGGGACAAGGGTGGCCGAGCACTGAAGCTTTCTTT. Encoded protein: CSVEGQGWPSTEAFF.

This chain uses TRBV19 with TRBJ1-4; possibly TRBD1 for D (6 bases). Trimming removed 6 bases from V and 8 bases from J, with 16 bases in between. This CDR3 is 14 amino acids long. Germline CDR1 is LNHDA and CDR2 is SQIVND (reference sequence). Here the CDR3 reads CASSRDTGKEKLFF. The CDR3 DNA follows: TGTGCCAGTAGCAGGGACACGGGAAAGGAAAAACTGTTTTTT.

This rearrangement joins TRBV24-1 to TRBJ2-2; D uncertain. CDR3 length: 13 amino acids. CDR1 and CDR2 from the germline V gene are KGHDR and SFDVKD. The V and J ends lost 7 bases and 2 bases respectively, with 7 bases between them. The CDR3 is CATRQDNTGELFF. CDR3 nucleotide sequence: TGTGCCACCAGGCAGGATAACACCGGGGAGCTGTTTTTT.

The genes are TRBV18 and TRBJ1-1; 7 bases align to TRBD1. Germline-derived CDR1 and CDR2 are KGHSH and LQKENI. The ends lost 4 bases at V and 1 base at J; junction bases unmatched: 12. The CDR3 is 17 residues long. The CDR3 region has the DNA TGTGCCAGCTCACTCCAAAAACCTCGACAGGGGAACACTGAAGCTTTCTTT. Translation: CASSLQKPRQGNTEAFF. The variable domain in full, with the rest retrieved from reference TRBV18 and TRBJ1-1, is NAGVMQNPRHLVRRRGQEARLRCSPMKGHSHVYWYRQLPEEGLKFMVYLQKENIIDESGMPKERFSAEFPKEGPSILRIQQVVRGDSAAYFCASSLQKPRQGNTEAFFGQGTRLTVV.

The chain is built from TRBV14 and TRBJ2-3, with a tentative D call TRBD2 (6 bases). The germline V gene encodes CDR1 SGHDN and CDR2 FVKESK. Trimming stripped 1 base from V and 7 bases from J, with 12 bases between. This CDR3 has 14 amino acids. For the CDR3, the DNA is TGTGCCAGCAGCCAAGTTCTAGCGTCTAATACGCAGTATTTT. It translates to CASSQVLASNTQYF.

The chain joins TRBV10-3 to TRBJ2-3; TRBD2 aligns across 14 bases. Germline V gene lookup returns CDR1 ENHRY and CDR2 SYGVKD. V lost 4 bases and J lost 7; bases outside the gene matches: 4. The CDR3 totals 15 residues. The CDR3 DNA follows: TGTGCCATCAGTGGACTAGCGGGGGGGCCGAATACGCAGTATTTT. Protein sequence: CAISGLAGGPNTQYF.

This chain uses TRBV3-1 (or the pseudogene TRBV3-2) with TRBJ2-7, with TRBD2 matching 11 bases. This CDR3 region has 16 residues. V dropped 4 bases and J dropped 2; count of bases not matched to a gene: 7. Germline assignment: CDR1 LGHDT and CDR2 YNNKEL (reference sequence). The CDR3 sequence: CASSLPGLAETYEQYF. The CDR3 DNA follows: TGTGCCAGCAGCCTCCCGGGACTAGCGGAAACCTACGAGCAGTACTTC.

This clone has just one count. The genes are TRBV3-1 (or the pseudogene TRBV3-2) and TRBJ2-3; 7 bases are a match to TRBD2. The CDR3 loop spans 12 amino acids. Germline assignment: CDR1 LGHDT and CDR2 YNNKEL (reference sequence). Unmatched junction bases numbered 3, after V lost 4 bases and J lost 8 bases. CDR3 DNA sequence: TGTGCCAGCAGCCGGACTAGTGGTACGCAGTATTTT. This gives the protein CASSRTSGTQYF.

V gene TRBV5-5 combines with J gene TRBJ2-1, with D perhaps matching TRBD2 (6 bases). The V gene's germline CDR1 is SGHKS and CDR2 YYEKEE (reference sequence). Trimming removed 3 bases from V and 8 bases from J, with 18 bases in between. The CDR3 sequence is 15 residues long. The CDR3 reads CASSSGLQLSDEQFF. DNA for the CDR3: TGTGCCAGCAGCTCGGGACTCCAACTGAGTGATGAGCAGTTCTTC.

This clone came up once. This CDR3 reads CASSVITEDTQYF. The CDR3 nucleotides read TGCGCCAGCAGCGTCATTACGGAGGATACGCAGTATTTT. The chain employs TRBV5-1 and TRBJ2-3; the D is unclear. This CDR3 is built from 13 residues. CDR1 is SGHRS and CDR2 is YFSETQ in the germline V gene. Trimming removed 4 bases from V and 6 bases from J, with 12 bases in between.

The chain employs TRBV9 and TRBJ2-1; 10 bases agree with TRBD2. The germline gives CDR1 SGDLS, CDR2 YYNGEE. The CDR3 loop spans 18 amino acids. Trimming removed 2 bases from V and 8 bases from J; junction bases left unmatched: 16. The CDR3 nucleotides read TGTGCCAGCAGCGTTTCGGGGACGGCCGGGACTAGCGTGCATGAGCAGTTCTTC. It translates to CASSVSGTAGTSVHEQFF.

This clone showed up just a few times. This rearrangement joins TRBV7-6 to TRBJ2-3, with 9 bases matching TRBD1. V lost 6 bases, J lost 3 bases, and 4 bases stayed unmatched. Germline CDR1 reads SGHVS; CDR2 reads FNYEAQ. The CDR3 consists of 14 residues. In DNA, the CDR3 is TGTGCCAGCAGTACCGGACAGGGGACAGATACGCAGTATTTT. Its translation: CASSTGQGTDTQYF. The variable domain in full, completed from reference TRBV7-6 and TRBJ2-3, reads GAGVSQSPRYKVTKRGQDVALRCDPISGHVSLYWYRQALGQGPEFLTYFNYEAQQDKSGLPNDRFSAERPEGSISTLTIQRTEQRDSAMYRCASSTGQGTDTQYFGPGTRLTVL.